This T cell receptor (beta chain) is from a study of T-cell memory formation after mild COVID-19. On the study more broadly: Each donor largely had its own TCR clusters.

Germline V gene data show CDR1 as ENHRY and CDR2 as SYGVKD. Trimming at V came to 9 bases and at J to 0 bases, leaving 10 bases not matched to a gene. There are 16 residues in the CDR3. A single record per CDR3 protein comes from TCRdb applying MiXCR to the 5' RACE reads. The repertoire holds 250,000 to 300,000 distinct CDR3 sequences, with 15% to 20% as singletons. As to this clonotype: No antigen is known for it.

Study-level findings and limits: Contracting CD4+ clones were located mainly in CM and EM, and CD8+ clones in EMRA.

The chain recombines TRBV10-3 with TRBJ2-1; 8 bases fit TRBD1. Sample: PBMCs or a T cell subset sorted from them (not recorded which). The receptor comes from a man between 18 and 35 years old who had mild COVID-19 (a few samples of this study predate the infection). Cell type and time point are not known. This chain's CDR3 is CAILSRTGSSYNEQFF. The CDR3 DNA sequence: TGTGCCATTCTTTCCCGGACAGGGAGCTCCTACAATGAGCAGTTCTTC.